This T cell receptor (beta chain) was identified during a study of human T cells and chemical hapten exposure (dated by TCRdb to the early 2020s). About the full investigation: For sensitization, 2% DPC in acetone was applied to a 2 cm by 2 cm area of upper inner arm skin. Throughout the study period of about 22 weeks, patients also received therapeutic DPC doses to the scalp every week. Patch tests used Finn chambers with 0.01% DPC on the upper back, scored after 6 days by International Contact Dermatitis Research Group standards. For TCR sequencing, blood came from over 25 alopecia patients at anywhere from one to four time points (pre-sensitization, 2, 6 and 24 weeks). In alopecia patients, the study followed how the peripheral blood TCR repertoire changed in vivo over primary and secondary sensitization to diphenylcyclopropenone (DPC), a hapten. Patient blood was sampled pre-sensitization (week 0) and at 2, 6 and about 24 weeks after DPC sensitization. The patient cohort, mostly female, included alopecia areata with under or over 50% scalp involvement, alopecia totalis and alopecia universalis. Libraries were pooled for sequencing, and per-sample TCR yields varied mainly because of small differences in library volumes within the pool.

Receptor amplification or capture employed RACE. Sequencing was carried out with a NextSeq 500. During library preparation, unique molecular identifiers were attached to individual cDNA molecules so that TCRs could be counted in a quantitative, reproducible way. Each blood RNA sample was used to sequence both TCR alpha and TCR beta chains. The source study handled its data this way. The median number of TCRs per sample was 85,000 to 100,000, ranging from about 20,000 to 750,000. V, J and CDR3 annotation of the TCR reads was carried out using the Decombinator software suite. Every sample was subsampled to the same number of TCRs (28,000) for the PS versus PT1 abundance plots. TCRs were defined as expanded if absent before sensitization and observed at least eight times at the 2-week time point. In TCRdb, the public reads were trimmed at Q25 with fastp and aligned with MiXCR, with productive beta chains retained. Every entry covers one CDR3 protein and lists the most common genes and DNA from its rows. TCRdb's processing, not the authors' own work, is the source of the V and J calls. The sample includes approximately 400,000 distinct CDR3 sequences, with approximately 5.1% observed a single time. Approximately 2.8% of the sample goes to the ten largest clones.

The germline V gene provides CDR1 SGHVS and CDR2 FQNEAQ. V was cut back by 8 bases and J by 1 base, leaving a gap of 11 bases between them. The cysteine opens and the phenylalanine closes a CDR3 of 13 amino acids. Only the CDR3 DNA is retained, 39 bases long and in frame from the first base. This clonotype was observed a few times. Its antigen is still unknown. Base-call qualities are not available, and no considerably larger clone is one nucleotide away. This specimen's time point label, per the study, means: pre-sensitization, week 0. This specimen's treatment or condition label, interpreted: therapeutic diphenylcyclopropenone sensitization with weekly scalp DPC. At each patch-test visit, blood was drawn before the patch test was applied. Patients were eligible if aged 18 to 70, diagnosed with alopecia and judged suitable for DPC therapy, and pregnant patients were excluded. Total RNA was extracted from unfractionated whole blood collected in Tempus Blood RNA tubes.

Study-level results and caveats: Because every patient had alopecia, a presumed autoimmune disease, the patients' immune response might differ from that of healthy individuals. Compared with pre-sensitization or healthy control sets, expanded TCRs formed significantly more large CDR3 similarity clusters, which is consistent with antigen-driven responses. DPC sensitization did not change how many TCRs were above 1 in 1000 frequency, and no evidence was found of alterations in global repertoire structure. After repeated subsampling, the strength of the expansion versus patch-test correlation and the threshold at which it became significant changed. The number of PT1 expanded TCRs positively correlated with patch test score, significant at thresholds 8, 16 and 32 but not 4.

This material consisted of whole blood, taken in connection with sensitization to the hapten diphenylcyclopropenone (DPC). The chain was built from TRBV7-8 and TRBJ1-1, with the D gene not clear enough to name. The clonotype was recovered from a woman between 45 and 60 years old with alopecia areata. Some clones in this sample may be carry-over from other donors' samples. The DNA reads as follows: TGTGCCAGCGGAAAAGGACCGAACACTGAAGCTTTCTTT. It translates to CASGKGPNTEAFF.